The source of this TCR beta chain is a study of shared clonotypes between healthy human individuals. Study overall: CD4 naive cells filled three plates per donor, CD4 memory three, CD8 naive two and CD8 memory one. Study outcomes and limitations: Roughly 4.6% of naive CD4 clonotypes were common to a few donors.

Per the original methods: ImmunoSEQ sequences covered only the junction and lacked quality scores; filtering therefore differed. The protocol was immunoSEQ multiplex PCR, while the TCRdb copy is restricted to in-frame clones and leaves out a portion. The DNA gave D and trimming, while V, J and clone size come from that table. The data contain about 1.4 million clones, more than 95% of them singletons. Comment on this clone: The antigen remains undetermined.

This CDR3 spans 14 amino acids. V was cut by 7 bases and J by 2 bases, with 15 bases left in between. CDR1 and CDR2 from the germline V gene are MNHNS and SASEGT. The chain uses TRBV6-1 and TRBJ2-7; perhaps TRBD1 as D (6 bases). The sequenced sample consisted of naive CD4+ T cells sorted from blood. As for subset: CD45RA+ positively selected. The receptor's source is a young man in good health. The CDR3 DNA follows: TGTGCCAGCAAGAAGGGGACACTAGCCTACGAGCAGTACTTC. Its protein is CASKKGTLAYEQYF.